This T cell receptor (beta chain) appears in the sequencing data of a study of T cell changes during pregnancy in multiple sclerosis. TCRdb keeps only in-frame clones here, not all; method: immunoSEQ multiplex PCR. The sample consists of around 49,000 clones, 90% of them appearing once. Germline CDR1 reads MNHEY; CDR2 reads SVGAGI. CDR3 length: 15 residues. V gave up 0 bases and J gave up 2 bases, with 7 bases separating them. The rearrangement links TRBV6-5 to TRBJ1-4; D call uncertain. The material was peripheral blood, obtained after pregnancy. This clonotype originated in a female donor in good health, enrolled as a control in a pregnancy study. CDR3 amino acids: CASSYSGRTNEKLFF. The CDR3 region has the DNA TGTGCCAGCAGTTACTCGGGCAGGACTAATGAAAAACTGTTTTTT.